One and the same sample provided the 6 T cell receptor beta chains below, sequenced in a study of early T cells in non-severe SARS-CoV-2 infection. TCRdb used MiXCR to reprocess the 5' RACE reads, holding one entry per CDR3 protein. The sample records some 96,000 distinct CDR3 sequences, 8% to 13% being singletons. Specimen: whole blood, collected at baseline. These receptors all stem from an adult who was a healthcare worker with PCR-confirmed SARS-CoV-2 infection or an uninfected control (not recorded which).

The rearrangement joins TRBV7-3 to TRBJ2-1; 9 positions match TRBD2. Trimming took 3 bases from V and 5 from J; bases not matched to a gene: 17. The CDR3 covers 19 residues. The V gene's germline CDR1 is SGHTA and CDR2 FQGTGA. The CDR3 sequence is CASSFLGSAGGPLNNEQFF. CDR3 sequence (DNA): TGTGCCAGCAGCTTTTTAGGGTCGGCGGGAGGGCCTCTGAACAATGAGCAGTTCTTC.

The CDR3 DNA sequence: TGTGCTAGTGGTTTGGTTTTAGCTTTCTTT. Its translation is CASGLVLAFF. The chain couples TRBV12-5 to TRBJ1-1, with no clear D. This CDR3 is 10 amino acids long. Germline V CDR1 and CDR2: LGHNT, FRNRAP. Trimming removed 0 bases from V and 10 bases from J, with 3 bases in between.

This clonotype was seen a few times. The chain has TRBV2 and TRBJ1-2; no clear D. Trimming took 5 bases from V and 8 from J, leaving 21 bases between them. In germline, CDR1 is SNHLY, CDR2 FYNNEI. The CDR3 spans 15 residues. The CDR3 loop is CASSLTGDLDEGYTF. Here the CDR3 DNA reads TGTGCCAGCAGTCTGACGGGAGACCTTGATGAGGGCTACACCTTC.

This clonotype occurred a few times. The chain employs TRBV7-2 and TRBJ2-5; tentative D call: TRBD1 (5 bases). Trimming stripped 5 bases from V and 6 bases from J, with 19 bases between. The CDR3 sequence is 15 residues long. Germline V gene data show CDR1 as SGHTA and CDR2 as FQGNSA. In DNA, the CDR3 is TGTGCCAGCAGCAATAGACAGCTGGTGAGACAGACCCAGTACTTC. Translated: CASSNRQLVRQTQYF.

In its sample, this clonotype was seen a few times. This chain joins TRBV5-1 and TRBJ2-7; D not resolved. The germline V gene has CDR1 SGHRS and CDR2 YFSETQ. This CDR3 has 15 amino acids. Trimming took 6 bases from V and 6 from J, leaving 22 bases between them. For the CDR3, the DNA is TGCGCCAGCACTCCCAATTTGGGCAACGGTGGCGAGCAGTACTTC. Residues: CASTPNLGNGGEQYF.

There are many counts of this clonotype. This CDR3 is CASSLRGGQGSNQPQHF. In DNA, the CDR3 is TGTGCCAGCAGCTTACGTGGCGGACAGGGAAGCAATCAGCCCCAGCATTTT. This sequence joins TRBV7-2 and TRBJ1-5, with TRBD1 identical over 8 bases. In germline, CDR1 is SGHTA, CDR2 FQGNSA. Germline trimming cut 2 bases from V and 1 base from J; bases unmatched to any gene: 7. The CDR3 length is 17 residues.